Described below is a single T cell receptor (beta chain) sequence and its context. As yet, its antigen is unknown. This entry is derived from a study of siplizumab effects on memory and regulatory T cells. The protocol was immunoSEQ multiplex PCR, while the TCRdb copy is restricted to in-frame clones and leaves out a portion. The sample records about 100,000 clones, around 90% being singletons. This CDR3 region has 13 residues. Trimming removed 1 base from V and 5 bases from J, with 7 bases in between. The V gene's germline CDR1 is SEHNR and CDR2 FQNEAQ (reference sequence). Study-wide results and caveats: Proliferating Tregs' suppressive function in siplizumab cultures went unconfirmed. Siplizumab led to significantly less abundant alloreactive sequences that could be traced back to unstimulated CD4+ memory cells. Only a minority of proliferating CD4+ or CD8+ clones had an assignable naive or memory phenotype, with roughly 75-95% lacking one.

The chain is built from TRBV7-9 and TRBJ2-3; unclear D gene. The TCR sequence derives from a human donor in good health. Sequencing was performed on non-Treg CD4+ T cells sorted from blood. The CDR3 region has the DNA TGTGCCAGCAGCTTAGTCCGGCAAGATACGCAGTATTTT. Its translation is CASSLVRQDTQYF. The complete variable domain, with remaining parts taken from reference TRBV7-9 and TRBJ2-3, reads DTGVSQNPRHKITKRGQNVTFRCDPISEHNRLYWYRQTLGQGPEFLTYFQNEAQLEKSRLLSDRFSAERPKGSFSTLEIQRTEQGDSAMYLCASSLVRQDTQYFGPGTRLTVL.